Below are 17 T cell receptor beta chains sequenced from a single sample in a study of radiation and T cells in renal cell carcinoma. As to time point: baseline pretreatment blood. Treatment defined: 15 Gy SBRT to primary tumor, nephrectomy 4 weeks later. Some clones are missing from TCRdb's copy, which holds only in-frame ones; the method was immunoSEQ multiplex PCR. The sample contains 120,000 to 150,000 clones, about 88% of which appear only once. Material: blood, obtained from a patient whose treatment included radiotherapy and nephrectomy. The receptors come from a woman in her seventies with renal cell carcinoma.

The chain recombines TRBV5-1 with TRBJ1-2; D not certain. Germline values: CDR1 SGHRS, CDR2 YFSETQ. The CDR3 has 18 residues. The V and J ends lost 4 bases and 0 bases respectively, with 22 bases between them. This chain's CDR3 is CASSPDPRGYKANYGYTF. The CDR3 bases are TGCGCCAGCAGCCCCGATCCTAGAGGCTACAAGGCTAACTATGGCTACACCTTC.

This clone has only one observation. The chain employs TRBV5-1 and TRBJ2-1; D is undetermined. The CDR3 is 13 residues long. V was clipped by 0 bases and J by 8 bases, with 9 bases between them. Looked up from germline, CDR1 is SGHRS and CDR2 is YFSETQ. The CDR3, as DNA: TGCGCCAGCAGCTTGGCCTGGGCCCATGAGCAGTTCTTC. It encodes CASSLAWAHEQFF. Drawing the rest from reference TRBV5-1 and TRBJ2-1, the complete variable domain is KAGVTQTPRYLIKTRGQQVTLSCSPISGHRSVSWYQQTPGQGLQFLFEYFSETQRNKGNFPGRFSGRQFSNSRSEMNVSTLELGDSALYLCASSLAWAHEQFFGPGTRLTVL.

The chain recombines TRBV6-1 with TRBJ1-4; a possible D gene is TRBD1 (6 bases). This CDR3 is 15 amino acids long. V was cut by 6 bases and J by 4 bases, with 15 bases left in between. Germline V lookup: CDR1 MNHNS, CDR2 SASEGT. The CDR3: CASRIQQGFNEKLFF. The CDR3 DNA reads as TGTGCCAGCAGAATCCAGCAGGGGTTTAATGAAAAACTGTTTTTT.

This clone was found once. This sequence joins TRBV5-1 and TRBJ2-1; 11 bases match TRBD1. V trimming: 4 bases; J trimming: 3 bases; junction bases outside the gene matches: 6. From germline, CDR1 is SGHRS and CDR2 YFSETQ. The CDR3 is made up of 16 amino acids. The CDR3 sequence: CASSQSGTGGYNEQFF. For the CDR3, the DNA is TGCGCCAGCAGCCAGTCCGGGACAGGGGGCTACAATGAGCAGTTCTTC. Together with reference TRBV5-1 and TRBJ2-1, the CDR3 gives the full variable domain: KAGVTQTPRYLIKTRGQQVTLSCSPISGHRSVSWYQQTPGQGLQFLFEYFSETQRNKGNFPGRFSGRQFSNSRSEMNVSTLELGDSALYLCASSQSGTGGYNEQFFGPGTRLTVL.

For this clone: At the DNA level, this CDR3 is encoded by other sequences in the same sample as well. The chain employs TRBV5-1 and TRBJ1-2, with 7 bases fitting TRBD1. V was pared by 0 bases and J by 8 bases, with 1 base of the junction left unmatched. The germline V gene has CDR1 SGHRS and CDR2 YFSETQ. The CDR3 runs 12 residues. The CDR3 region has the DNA TGCGCCAGCAGCTTGGCAGGGGGAGGCTACACCTTC. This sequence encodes CASSLAGGGYTF. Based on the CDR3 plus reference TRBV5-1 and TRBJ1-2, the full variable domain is KAGVTQTPRYLIKTRGQQVTLSCSPISGHRSVSWYQQTPGQGLQFLFEYFSETQRNKGNFPGRFSGRQFSNSRSEMNVSTLELGDSALYLCASSLAGGGYTFGSGTRLTVV.

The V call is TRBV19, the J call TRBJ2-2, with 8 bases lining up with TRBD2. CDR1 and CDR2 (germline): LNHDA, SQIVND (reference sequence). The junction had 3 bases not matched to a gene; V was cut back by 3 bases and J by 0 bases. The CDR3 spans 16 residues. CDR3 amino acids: CASSIQTSANTGELFF. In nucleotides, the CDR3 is TGTGCCAGTAGTATTCAGACTAGCGCGAACACCGGGGAGCTGTTTTTT.

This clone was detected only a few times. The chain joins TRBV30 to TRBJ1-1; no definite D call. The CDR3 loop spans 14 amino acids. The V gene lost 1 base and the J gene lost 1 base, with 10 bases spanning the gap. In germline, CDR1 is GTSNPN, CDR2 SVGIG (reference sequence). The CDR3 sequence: CAWSGRLTNTEAFF. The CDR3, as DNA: TGTGCCTGGAGTGGGCGGTTGACGAACACTGAAGCTTTCTTT.

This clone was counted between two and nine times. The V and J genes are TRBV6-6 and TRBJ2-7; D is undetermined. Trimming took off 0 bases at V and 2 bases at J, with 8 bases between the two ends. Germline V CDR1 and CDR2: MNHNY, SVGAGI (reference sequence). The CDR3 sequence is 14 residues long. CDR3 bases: TGTGCCAGCAGTTACTCGCCGGTTCCCTACGAGCAGTACTTC. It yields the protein CASSYSPVPYEQYF.

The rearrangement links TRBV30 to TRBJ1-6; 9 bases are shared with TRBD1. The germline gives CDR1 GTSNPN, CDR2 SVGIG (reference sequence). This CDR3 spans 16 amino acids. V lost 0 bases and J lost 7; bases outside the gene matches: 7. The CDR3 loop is CAWSVGGTGTNSPLHF. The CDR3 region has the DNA TGTGCCTGGAGTGTAGGGGGGACAGGGACGAATTCACCCCTCCACTTT.

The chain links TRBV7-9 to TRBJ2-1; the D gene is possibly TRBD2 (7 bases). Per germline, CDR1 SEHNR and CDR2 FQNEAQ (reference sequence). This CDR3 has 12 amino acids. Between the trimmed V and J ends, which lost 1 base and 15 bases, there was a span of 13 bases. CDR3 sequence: CASSLDRGAAFF. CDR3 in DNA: TGTGCCAGCAGCTTAGACCGGGGGGCGGCGTTCTTC. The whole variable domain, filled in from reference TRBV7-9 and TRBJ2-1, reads DTGVSQNPRHKITKRGQNVTFRCDPISEHNRLYWYRQTLGQGPEFLTYFQNEAQLEKSRLLSDRFSAERPKGSFSTLEIQRTEQGDSAMYLCASSLDRGAAFFGPGTRLTVL.

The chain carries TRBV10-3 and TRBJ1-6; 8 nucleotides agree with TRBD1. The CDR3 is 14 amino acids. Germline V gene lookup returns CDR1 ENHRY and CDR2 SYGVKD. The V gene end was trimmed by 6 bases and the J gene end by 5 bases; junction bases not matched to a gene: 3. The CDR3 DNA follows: TGTGCCATCAGGGAGACAGGGGATAATTCACCCCTCCACTTT. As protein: CAIRETGDNSPLHF.

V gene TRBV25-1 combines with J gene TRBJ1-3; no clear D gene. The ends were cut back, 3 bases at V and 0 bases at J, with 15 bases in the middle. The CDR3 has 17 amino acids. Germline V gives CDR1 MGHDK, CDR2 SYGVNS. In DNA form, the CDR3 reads TGTGCCAGCAGTGATACGGCCGGGGTTGTCTCTGGAAACACCATATATTTT. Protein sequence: CASSDTAGVVSGNTIYF. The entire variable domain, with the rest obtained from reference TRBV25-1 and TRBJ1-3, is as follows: EADIYQTPRYLVIGTGKKITLECSQTMGHDKMYWYQQDPGMELHLIHYSYGVNSTEKGDLSSESTVSRIRTEHFPLTLESARPSHTSQYLCASSDTAGVVSGNTIYFGEGSWLTVV.

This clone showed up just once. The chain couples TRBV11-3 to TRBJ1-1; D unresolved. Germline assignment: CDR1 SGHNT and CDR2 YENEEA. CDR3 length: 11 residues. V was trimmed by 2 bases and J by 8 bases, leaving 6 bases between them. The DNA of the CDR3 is TGTGCCAGCAGCTTAACAGCGGAAGCTTTCTTT. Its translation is CASSLTAEAFF.

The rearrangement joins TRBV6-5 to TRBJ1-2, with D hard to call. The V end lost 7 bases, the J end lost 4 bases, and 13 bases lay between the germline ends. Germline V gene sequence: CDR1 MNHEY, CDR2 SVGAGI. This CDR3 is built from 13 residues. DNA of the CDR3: TGTGCCAGCATTAACCCGGACGGCTATGGCTACACCTTC. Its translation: CASINPDGYGYTF.

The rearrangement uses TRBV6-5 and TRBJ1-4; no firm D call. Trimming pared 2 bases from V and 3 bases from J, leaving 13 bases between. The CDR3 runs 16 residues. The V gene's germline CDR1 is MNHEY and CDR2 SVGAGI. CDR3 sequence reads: CASSYRGMVANEKLFF. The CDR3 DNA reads TGTGCCAGCAGTTACCGGGGTATGGTAGCTAATGAAAAACTGTTTTTT.

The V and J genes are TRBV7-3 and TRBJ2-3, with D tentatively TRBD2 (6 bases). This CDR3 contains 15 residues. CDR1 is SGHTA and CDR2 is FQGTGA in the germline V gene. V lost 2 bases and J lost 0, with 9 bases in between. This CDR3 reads CASSLVAASTDTQYF. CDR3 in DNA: TGTGCCAGCAGCTTAGTAGCGGCTAGCACAGATACGCAGTATTTT.

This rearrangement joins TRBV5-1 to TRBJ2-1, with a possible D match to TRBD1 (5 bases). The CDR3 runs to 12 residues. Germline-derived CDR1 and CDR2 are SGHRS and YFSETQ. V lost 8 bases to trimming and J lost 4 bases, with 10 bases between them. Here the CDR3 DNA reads TGCGCCAGGCCGCAGGGTTACAATGAGCAGTTCTTC. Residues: CARPQGYNEQFF.